This T cell receptor (beta chain) was recorded in a study of shared clonotypes between healthy human individuals. Replicate PCRs run on sorted subsets employed approximately 180 ng DNA, around 27,000 T cell genomes. The assay was immunoSEQ multiplex PCR, and TCRdb's table has in-frame clones only and misses some. In the table there are 1,100,000 or so clones, around 82% of which are singletons. In the CD4+ fraction, cells were divided into CD45RA+ naive and CD45RA-negative memory subsets. A single count supports this clone. This TCR was recovered from a man between 18 and 29 years old in good health. Some clones in this sample may be carry-over from other donors' samples. The sample consisted of memory CD4+ T cells from PBMCs. Subset in this sample: CD45RA-negative fraction.

CDR3 DNA sequence: TGTGCCAGCAGCTACCGACTAGCGGGAGGTAACGAGCAGTACTTC. The encoded protein is CASSYRLAGGNEQYF. The chain recombines TRBV11-2 with TRBJ2-7, with 13 bases aligning to TRBD2. This CDR3 has 15 residues. V was pared by 4 bases and J by 5 bases, with 5 bases of the junction left unmatched. Germline V lookup: CDR1 SGHAT, CDR2 FQNNGV.